The sequence of this T cell receptor beta chain was determined in a study of cytomegalovirus exposure and HLA in healthy donors. The PCR had 60 Vbeta and 13 Jbeta primers. The table came from immunoSEQ multiplex PCR; TCRdb's copy has only in-frame clones and leaves some out. The sample lists about 120,000 clones, 80% occurring once. V lost 6 bases, J lost 3 bases, and 9 bases stayed unmatched. Germline CDR1 is LGHNT and CDR2 is FRNRAP. This CDR3 has 15 residues. The sequenced sample was PBMCs. The J gene is TRBJ2-7, the V gene TRBV12-5, with 9 bases aligning to TRBD1. The source of this sequence is a man younger than 40 in good health and CMV-seronegative. The CDR3 loop is CASGAPGQGYYEQYF. CDR3 DNA: TGTGCTAGTGGGGCCCCGGGACAGGGCTACTACGAGCAGTACTTC.